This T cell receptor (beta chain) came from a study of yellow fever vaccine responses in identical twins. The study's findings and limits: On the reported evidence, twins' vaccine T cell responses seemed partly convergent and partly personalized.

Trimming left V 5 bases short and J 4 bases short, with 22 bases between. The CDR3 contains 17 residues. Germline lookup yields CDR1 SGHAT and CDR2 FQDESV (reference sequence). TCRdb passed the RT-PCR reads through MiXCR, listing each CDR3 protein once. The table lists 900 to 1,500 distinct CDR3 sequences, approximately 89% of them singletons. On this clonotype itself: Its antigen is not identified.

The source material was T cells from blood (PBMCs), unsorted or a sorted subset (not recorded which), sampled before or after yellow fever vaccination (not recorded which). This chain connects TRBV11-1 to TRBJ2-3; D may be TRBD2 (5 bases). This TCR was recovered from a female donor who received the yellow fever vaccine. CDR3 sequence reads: CASSPLSGAAGADTQYF. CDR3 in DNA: TGTGCCAGCAGCCCTCTTTCGGGCGCGGCGGGCGCAGATACGCAGTATTTT.